Shown below are 5 T cell receptor beta chains from a single sample sequenced in a study of OX40 agonist ivuxolimab in advanced cancers. The protocol was immunoSEQ multiplex PCR, while the TCRdb copy is restricted to in-frame clones and leaves out a portion. Among some 44,000 clones listed, about 86% were seen once. The specimen comprised CD4+ or CD8+ T cells sorted from blood, sampled in a trial of the OX40 agonist ivuxolimab. Source of these receptors: an adult with an advanced solid tumor such as melanoma, head and neck, liver or kidney cancer.

This clone was observed once. This chain connects TRBV28 to TRBJ2-7, with 9 bases matching TRBD1. CDR1 MDHEN and CDR2 SYDVKM come from the germline V gene. The V segment lost 6 bases and the J segment 6 bases; nucleotides outside the gene matches: 9. This CDR3 region has 14 residues. The CDR3 loop reads CASSMPGQGGEQYV. Here the CDR3 DNA reads TGTGCCAGCAGCATGCCGGGACAGGGTGGCGAGCAGTACGTC.

This chain links TRBV25-1 with TRBJ2-1; the D is unclear. Trimming removed 4 bases at V and 9 bases at J, with 13 bases between. This CDR3 has 13 residues. Germline V CDR1 and CDR2: MGHDK, SYGVNS. CDR3 loop: CASSGGPRSEQFF. CDR3 DNA sequence: TGTGCCAGCAGTGGGGGTCCCCGGAGTGAGCAGTTCTTC.

The chain combines TRBV2 with TRBJ1-2; D not certain. Germline V gene lookup returns CDR1 SNHLY and CDR2 FYNNEI. Trimming took 10 bases from V and 5 from J, leaving 11 bases between them. The CDR3 is made up of 11 amino acids. The CDR3 here is CATIDGYGYTF. The DNA for the CDR3 is TGTGCCACCATCGACGGATATGGCTACACCTTC. Full variable domain (missing parts from reference TRBV2 and TRBJ1-2): EPEVTQTPSHQVTQMGQEVILRCVPISNHLYFYWYRQILGQKVEFLVSFYNNEISEKSEIFDDQFSVERPDGSNFTLKIRSTKLEDSAMYFCATIDGYGYTFGSGTRLTVV.

This chain links TRBV4-1 with TRBJ2-3, with 8 bases fitting TRBD1. The ends lost 0 bases at V and 4 bases at J; junction bases unmatched: 9. The CDR3 runs to 17 residues. Germline V gene sequence: CDR1 MGHRA, CDR2 YSYEKL. The CDR3 nucleotides read TGCGCCAGCAGCCAAGAGTCGGACAGGGCCATCCCAGATACGCAGTATTTT. It translates to CASSQESDRAIPDTQYF.

The rearrangement links TRBV29-1 to TRBJ2-7; perhaps TRBD1 as D (6 bases). The V gene lost 6 bases and the J gene lost 4 bases, with 22 bases spanning the gap. CDR3 size: 15 residues. CDR1 and CDR2 from the germline V gene are SQVTM and ANQGSEA. CDR3 coding DNA: TGCAGCGTAGGCGGACAGCCCGGGGCGGTATACGAGCAGTACTTC. The encoded protein is CSVGGQPGAVYEQYF.